This entry concerns a single T cell receptor beta chain. The germline gives CDR1 SGHTS, CDR2 YDEGEE. The V gene end was trimmed by 3 bases and the J gene end by 7 bases; junction bases not matched to a gene: 3. The CDR3 has 12 amino acids. The data stem from a study of blood T cell repertoires in COVID-19. Using immunoSEQ multiplex PCR, the repertoire was profiled, and TCRdb retains in-frame clones only, with some absent. The sample contains about 210,000 clones, under 85% of which appear only once. The TCR sequence derives from a woman of 80 years or more with COVID-19, enrolled during active disease. The sample consisted of peripheral blood. The chain links TRBV5-8 to TRBJ1-2, with TRBD1 identical over 7 bases. The CDR3 DNA is TGTGCCAGCAGCTGGACAGGAGTTGGCTACACCTTC. Amino acid sequence: CASSWTGVGYTF. The full variable domain, in which reference TRBV5-8 and TRBJ1-2 provide the parts outside the CDR3, is EAGVTQSPTHLIKTRGQQATLRCSPISGHTSVYWYQQALGLGLQFLLWYDEGEERNRGNFPPRFSGRQFPNYSSELNVNALELEDSALYLCASSWTGVGYTFGSGTRLTVV.